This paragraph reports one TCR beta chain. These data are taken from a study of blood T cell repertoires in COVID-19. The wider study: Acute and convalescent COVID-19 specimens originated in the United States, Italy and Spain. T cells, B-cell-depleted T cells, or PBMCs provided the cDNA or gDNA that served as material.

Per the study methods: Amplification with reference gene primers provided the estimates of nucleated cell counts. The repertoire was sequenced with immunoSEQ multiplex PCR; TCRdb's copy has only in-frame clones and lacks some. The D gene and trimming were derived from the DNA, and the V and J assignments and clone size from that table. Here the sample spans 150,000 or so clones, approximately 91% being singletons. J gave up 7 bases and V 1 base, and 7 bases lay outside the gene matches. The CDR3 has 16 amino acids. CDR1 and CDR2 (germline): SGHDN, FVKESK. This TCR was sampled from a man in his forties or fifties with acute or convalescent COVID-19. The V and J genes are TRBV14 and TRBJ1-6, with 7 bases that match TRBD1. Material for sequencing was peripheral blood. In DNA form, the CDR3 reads TGTGCCAGCAGCCAAGTGAGGGGGCAGAGAAATTCACCCCTCCACTTT. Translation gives CASSQVRGQRNSPLHF.